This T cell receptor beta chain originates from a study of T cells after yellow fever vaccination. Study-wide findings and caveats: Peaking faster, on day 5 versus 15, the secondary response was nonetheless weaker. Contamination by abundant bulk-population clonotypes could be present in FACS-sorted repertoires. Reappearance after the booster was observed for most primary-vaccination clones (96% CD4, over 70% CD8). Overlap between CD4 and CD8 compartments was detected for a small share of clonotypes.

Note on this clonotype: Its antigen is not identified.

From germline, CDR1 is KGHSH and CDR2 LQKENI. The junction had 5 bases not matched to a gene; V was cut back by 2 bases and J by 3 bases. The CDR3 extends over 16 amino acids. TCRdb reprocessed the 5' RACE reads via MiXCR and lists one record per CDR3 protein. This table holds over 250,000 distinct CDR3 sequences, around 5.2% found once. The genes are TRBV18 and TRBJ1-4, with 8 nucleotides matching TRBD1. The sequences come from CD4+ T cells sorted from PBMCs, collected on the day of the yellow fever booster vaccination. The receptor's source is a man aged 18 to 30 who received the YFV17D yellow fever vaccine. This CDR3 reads CASSPIRTGPNEKLFF. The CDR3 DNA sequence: TGTGCCAGCTCACCAATCCGGACAGGGCCTAATGAAAAACTGTTTTTT. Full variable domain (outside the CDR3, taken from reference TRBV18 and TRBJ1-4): NAGVMQNPRHLVRRRGQEARLRCSPMKGHSHVYWYRQLPEEGLKFMVYLQKENIIDESGMPKERFSAEFPKEGPSILRIQQVVRGDSAAYFCASSPIRTGPNEKLFFGSGTQLSVL.